This T cell receptor (beta chain) came from a study of OX40 agonist ivuxolimab in advanced cancers. Looking at the study overall: Patients receiving dose escalation had hepatocellular carcinoma, melanoma, renal cell or head and neck cancer.

Here immunoSEQ multiplex PCR was the method, and the copy in TCRdb shows in-frame clones only, minus some. The data show roughly 80,000 clones, 85% seen once. As for this clone: Its antigen is not identified.

Findings and limits, study-wide: Several nonresponders also turned out to have low normalized T-cell clonal expansion.

Patients with autoimmune history or systemic immunosuppression were excluded. On cycle 4 day 1 and cycle 7 day 1, as well as at baseline, blood was sampled. The CDR3 totals 13 residues. Germline lookup yields CDR1 LNHDA and CDR2 SQIVND (reference sequence). Trimming removed 8 bases from V and 1 base from J, with 6 bases in between. This receptor was taken from an adult with an advanced solid tumor such as melanoma, head and neck, liver or kidney cancer. The chain joins TRBV19 to TRBJ2-6; D is undetermined. The sample consisted of CD4+ or CD8+ T cells sorted from blood, taken in a trial of the OX40 agonist ivuxolimab. The CDR3: CASARSGANVLTF. The DNA of the CDR3 is TGTGCCAGTGCTAGATCTGGGGCCAACGTCCTGACTTTC.